This T cell receptor beta chain was recorded in a study of T cells after yellow fever vaccination. TCRdb reanalysed the 5' RACE reads using MiXCR and keeps one entry per CDR3 protein. The data hold a few hundred thousand distinct CDR3 sequences, with 8.1% observed a single time. CDR3 size: 13 residues. V was pared by 5 bases and J by 1 base, with 9 bases between. Germline V CDR1 and CDR2: ENHRY, SYGVKD. This clonotype came up a few times. This TCR was recovered from a man younger than 35 who received the YFV17D yellow fever vaccine. The V call is TRBV10-3, the J call TRBJ2-7; a possible D gene is TRBD1 (6 bases). The source was PBMCs, collected roughly 46 days after the first yellow fever vaccination. The CDR3 sequence is CAISYRESYEQYV. In DNA form, the CDR3 reads TGTGCCATCAGTTACAGGGAATCCTACGAGCAGTACGTC.